This T cell receptor (beta chain) comes out of a study of T cell changes during pregnancy in multiple sclerosis. Germline values: CDR1 GTSNPN, CDR2 SVGIG (reference sequence). V lost 3 bases and J 2 bases, leaving 10 bases between the germline ends. This CDR3 comprises 13 residues. This clone has only one observation. Measured with immunoSEQ multiplex PCR; TCRdb has only the in-frame clones, and not every one. Of around 63,000 clones in the sample, 75% to 95% were seen once. V and J are TRBV30 and TRBJ1-1; TRBD1 might be the D (6 bases). The receptor's source is a female donor in good health, enrolled as a control in a pregnancy study. Sequences were derived from peripheral blood, sampled in the third trimester of pregnancy. The CDR3 sequence is CAWSTRGNTEAFF. CDR3 DNA: TGTGCCTGGAGCACCAGGGGCAACACTGAAGCTTTCTTT.